Listed below are T cell receptor beta chains from one sample, sequenced in a study of blood T cell repertoires in COVID-19. Produced via immunoSEQ multiplex PCR; TCRdb's table is partial and in-frame only. Of about 270,000 clones listed, approximately 80% were seen once; the top ten hold around 2.9%. What was sequenced was peripheral blood. Receptors were obtained from an older woman with active or convalescent COVID-19. CDR3s include the opening cysteine and the closing phenylalanine or tryptophan. D genes are given only for firm matches. The size of a clone is reported for some rows only, either as once, few or many, or as a class for expanded clones.

clone_size,v_call,j_call,d_call,cdr3_aa,cdr3_nt
few,TRBV5-4,TRBJ1-2,-,CASTKVGASGRHGYTF,TGTGCCAGCACCAAGGTAGGGGCGTCAGGGAGGCATGGCTACACCTTC
-,TRBV20-1,TRBJ1-6,-,CSASGAVAYNSPLHF,TGCAGTGCTAGTGGGGCCGTGGCGTATAATTCACCCCTCCACTTT
-,TRBV3-1/TRBV3-2,TRBJ1-1,-,CASSQIQVNTEAFF,TGTGCCAGCAGCCAAATTCAGGTGAACACTGAAGCTTTCTTT
-,TRBV6-1,TRBJ2-7,TRBD2,CASSEGSSGWNTYEQYF,TGTGCCAGCAGTGAAGGATCTAGCGGGTGGAACACCTACGAGCAGTACTTC
-,TRBV7-6,TRBJ1-4,-,CASSLEVSRQLFF,TGTGCCAGCAGCTTAGAAGTAAGTCGACAGCTGTTTTTT
-,TRBV3-1/TRBV3-2,TRBJ1-4,-,CASSQAGGGSEKLFF,TGTGCCAGCAGCCAGGCCGGCGGGGGCAGCGAAAAACTGTTTTTT
-,TRBV20-1,TRBJ2-7,-,CSASAGNIYEQYF,TGCAGTGCTAGTGCAGGGAATATTTACGAGCAGTACTTC
once,TRBV6-6,TRBJ2-3,-,CASTQGVGRGTDTQYF,TGTGCCAGCACTCAAGGCGTTGGCAGGGGAACAGATACGCAGTATTTT
-,TRBV12-3/TRBV12-4,TRBJ1-4,-,CASSLSPQEKLFF,TGTGCCAGCAGTTTATCGCCGCAGGAAAAACTGTTTTTT
-,TRBV5-8,TRBJ1-4,-,CASSLGAGEGEKLFF,TGTGCCAGCAGCTTGGGGGCCGGGGAAGGAGAAAAACTGTTTTTT
-,TRBV19,TRBJ1-6,TRBD1,CASSMAGTGTGSPLHF,TGTGCCAGTAGTATGGCCGGGACAGGGACGGGCTCACCCCTCCACTTT
-,TRBV27,TRBJ1-2,-,CASSLREAGNYGYTF,TGTGCCAGCAGTTTAAGGGAGGCGGGGAACTATGGCTACACCTTC
-,TRBV29-1,TRBJ2-3,TRBD1,CSVGQGMADTQYF,TGCAGCGTTGGACAGGGGATGGCAGATACGCAGTATTTT
-,TRBV25-1,TRBJ2-1,-,CASSEGVVGGEQFF,TGTGCCAGCAGTGAAGGGGTAGTCGGGGGTGAGCAGTTCTTC
-,TRBV10-3,TRBJ1-1,TRBD1,CAGGEGATSEAFF,TGTGCCGGGGGAGAGGGGGCTACTTCTGAAGCTTTCTTT
-,TRBV27,TRBJ2-5,-,CASSLRGWGETQYF,TGTGCCAGCAGTTTGAGGGGGTGGGGAGAGACCCAGTACTTC